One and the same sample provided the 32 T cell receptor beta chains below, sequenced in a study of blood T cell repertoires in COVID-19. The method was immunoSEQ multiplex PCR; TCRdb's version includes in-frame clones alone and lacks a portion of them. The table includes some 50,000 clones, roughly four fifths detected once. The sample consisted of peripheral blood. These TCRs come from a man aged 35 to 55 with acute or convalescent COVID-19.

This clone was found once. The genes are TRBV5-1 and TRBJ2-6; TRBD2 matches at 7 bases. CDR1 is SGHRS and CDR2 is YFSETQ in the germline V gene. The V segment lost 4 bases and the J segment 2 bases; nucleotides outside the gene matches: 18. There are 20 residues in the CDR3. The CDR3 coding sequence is TGCGCCAGCAGCCACGGGGGGAGGAGCGGTTTGTCTGCTGGGGCCAACGTCCTGACTTTC. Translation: CASSHGGRSGLSAGANVLTF.

The CDR3 here is CASDDRARGYTF. The CDR3 DNA reads TGTGCCAGCGACGACAGGGCTCGAGGCTACACCTTC. V gene TRBV19 combines with J gene TRBJ1-2; 7 bases are a match to TRBD1. Per the germline V gene, CDR1 is LNHDA and CDR2 is SQIVND (reference sequence). CDR3 size: 12 residues. J was trimmed by 8 bases and V by 9 bases; bases with no gene match: 9.

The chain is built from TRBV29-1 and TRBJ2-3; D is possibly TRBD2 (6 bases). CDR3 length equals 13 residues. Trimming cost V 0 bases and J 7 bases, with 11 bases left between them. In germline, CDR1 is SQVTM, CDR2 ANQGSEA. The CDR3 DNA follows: TGCAGCGTTGAAGAGGGCGGGACCCATACGCAGTATTTT. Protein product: CSVEEGGTHTQYF.

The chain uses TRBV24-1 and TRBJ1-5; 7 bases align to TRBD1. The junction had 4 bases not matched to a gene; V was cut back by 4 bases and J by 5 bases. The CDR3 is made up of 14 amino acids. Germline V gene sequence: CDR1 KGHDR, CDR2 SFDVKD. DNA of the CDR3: TGTGCCACCAGTGACCGTGACAGGGATCAGCCCCAGCATTTT. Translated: CATSDRDRDQPQHF.

CDR3 sequence (DNA): TGTGCCAGCAGCTTGGGTGCTAGCGGGGGGCGAGATACGCAGTATTTT. This codes for CASSLGASGGRDTQYF. V and J are TRBV5-5 and TRBJ2-3, with TRBD2 matching over 11 bases. CDR1 and CDR2 from the germline V gene are SGHKS and YYEKEE (reference sequence). There are 16 residues in the CDR3. V was pared by 0 bases and J by 5 bases, with 5 bases of the junction left unmatched. Drawing the rest from reference TRBV5-5 and TRBJ2-3, the complete variable domain is DAGVTQSPTHLIKTRGQQVTLRCSPISGHKSVSWYQQVLGQGPQFIFQYYEKEERGRGNFPDRFSARQFPNYSSELNVNALLLGDSALYLCASSLGASGGRDTQYFGPGTRLTVL.

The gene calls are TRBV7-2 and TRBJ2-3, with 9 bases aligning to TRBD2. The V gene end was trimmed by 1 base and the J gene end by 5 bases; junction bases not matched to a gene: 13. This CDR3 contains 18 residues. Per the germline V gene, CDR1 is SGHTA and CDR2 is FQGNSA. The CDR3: CASSLVPWRGGAGDTQYF. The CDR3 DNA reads TGTGCCAGCAGCTTAGTCCCCTGGCGGGGGGGAGCTGGAGATACGCAGTATTTT. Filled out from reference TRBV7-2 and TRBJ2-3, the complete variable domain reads GAGVSQSPSNKVTEKGKDVELRCDPISGHTALYWYRQSLGQGLEFLIYFQGNSAPDKSGLPSDRFSAERTGGSVSTLTIQRTQQEDSAVYLCASSLVPWRGGAGDTQYFGPGTRLTVL.

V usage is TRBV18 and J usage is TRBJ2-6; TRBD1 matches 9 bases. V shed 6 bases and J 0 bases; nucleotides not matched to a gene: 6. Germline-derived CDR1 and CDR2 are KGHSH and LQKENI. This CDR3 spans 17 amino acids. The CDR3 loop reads CASSPWTGDSGANVLTF. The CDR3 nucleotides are TGTGCCAGCTCTCCGTGGACAGGGGACTCTGGGGCCAACGTCCTGACTTTC.

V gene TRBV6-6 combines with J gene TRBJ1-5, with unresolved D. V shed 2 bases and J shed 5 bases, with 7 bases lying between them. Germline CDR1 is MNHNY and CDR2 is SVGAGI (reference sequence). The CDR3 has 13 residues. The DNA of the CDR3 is TGTGCCAGCAGTTACAGCCGGGATCAGCCCCAGCATTTT. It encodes CASSYSRDQPQHF.

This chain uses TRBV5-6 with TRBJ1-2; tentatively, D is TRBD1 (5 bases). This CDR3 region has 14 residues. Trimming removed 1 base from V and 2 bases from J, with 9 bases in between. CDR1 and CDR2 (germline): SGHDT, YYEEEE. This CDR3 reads CASSLQGRNYGYTF. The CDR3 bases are TGTGCCAGCAGCTTGCAGGGCAGGAACTATGGCTACACCTTC.

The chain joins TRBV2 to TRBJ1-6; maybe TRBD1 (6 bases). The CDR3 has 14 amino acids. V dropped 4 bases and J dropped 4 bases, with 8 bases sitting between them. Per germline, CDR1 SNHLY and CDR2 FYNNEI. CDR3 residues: CASSVDSYNSPLHF. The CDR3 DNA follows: TGTGCCAGCAGTGTGGACAGTTATAATTCACCCCTCCACTTT.

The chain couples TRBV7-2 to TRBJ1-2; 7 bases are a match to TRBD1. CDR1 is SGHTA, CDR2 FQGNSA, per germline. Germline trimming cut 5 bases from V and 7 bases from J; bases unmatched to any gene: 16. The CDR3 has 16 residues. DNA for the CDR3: TGTGCCAGCAGCACAAACCCTAGGACAGGTCGTCTTGGCTACACCTTC. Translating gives CASSTNPRTGRLGYTF. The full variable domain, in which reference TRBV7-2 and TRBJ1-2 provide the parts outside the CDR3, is GAGVSQSPSNKVTEKGKDVELRCDPISGHTALYWYRQSLGQGLEFLIYFQGNSAPDKSGLPSDRFSAERTGGSVSTLTIQRTQQEDSAVYLCASSTNPRTGRLGYTFGSGTRLTVV.

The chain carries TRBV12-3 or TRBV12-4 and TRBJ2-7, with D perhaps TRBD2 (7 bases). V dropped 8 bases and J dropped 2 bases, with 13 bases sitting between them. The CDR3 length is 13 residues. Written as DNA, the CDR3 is TGTGCCAGCTCCCCGGGGGGCCCCTACGAGCAGTACTTC. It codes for CASSPGGPYEQYF.

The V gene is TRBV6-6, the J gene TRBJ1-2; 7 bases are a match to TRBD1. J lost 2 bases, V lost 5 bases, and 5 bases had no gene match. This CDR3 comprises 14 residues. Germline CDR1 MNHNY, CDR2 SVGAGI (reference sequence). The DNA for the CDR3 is TGTGCCAGCAGTACCCCGACAGGGAACTATGGCTACACCTTC. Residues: CASSTPTGNYGYTF.

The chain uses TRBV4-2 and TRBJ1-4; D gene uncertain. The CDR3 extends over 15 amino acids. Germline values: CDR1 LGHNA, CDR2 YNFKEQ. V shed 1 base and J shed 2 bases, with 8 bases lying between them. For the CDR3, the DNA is TGTGCCAGCAGCCAAGGAACAGTTACTAATGAAAAACTGTTTTTT. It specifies CASSQGTVTNEKLFF.

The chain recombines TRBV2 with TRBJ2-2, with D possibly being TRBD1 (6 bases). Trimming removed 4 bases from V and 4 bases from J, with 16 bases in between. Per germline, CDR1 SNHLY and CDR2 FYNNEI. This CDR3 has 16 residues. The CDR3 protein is CASSVRDTLTTGELFF. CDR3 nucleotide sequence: TGTGCCAGCAGTGTACGGGACACTCTTACCACCGGGGAGCTGTTTTTT. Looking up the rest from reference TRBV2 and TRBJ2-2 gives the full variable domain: EPEVTQTPSHQVTQMGQEVILRCVPISNHLYFYWYRQILGQKVEFLVSFYNNEISEKSEIFDDQFSVERPDGSNFTLKIRSTKLEDSAMYFCASSVRDTLTTGELFFGEGSRLTVL.

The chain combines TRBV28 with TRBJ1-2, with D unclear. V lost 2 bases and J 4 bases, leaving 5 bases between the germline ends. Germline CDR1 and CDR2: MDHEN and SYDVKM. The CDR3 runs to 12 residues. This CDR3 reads CASSLKSYGYTF. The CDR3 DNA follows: TGTGCCAGCAGTTTAAAGAGCTATGGCTACACCTTC.

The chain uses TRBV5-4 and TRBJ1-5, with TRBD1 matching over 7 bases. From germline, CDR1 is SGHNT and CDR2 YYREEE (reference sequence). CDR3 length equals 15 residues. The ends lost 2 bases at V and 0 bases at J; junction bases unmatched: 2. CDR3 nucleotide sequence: TGTGCCAGCAGCTTAGGGACAGCTAGCAATCAGCCCCAGCATTTT. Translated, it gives CASSLGTASNQPQHF.

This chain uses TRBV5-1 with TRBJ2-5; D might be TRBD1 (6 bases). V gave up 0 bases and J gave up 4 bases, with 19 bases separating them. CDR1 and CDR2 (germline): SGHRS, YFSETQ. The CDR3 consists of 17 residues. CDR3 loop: CASSLGPTLGQTETQYF. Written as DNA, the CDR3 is TGCGCCAGCAGCTTGGGTCCCACCCTGGGACAAACAGAGACCCAGTACTTC.

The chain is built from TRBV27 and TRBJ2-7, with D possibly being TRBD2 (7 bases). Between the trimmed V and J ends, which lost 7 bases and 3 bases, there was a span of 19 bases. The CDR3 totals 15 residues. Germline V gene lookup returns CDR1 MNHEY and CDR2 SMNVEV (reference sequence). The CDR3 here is CASISRAGANYEQYF. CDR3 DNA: TGTGCCAGCATCAGTAGGGCGGGGGCGAACTACGAGCAGTACTTC.

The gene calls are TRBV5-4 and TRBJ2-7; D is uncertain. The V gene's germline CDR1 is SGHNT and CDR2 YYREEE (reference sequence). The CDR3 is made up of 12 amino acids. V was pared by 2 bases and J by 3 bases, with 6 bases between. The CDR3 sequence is CASSFTGYEQYF. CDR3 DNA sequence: TGTGCCAGCAGCTTCACCGGCTACGAGCAGTACTTC.

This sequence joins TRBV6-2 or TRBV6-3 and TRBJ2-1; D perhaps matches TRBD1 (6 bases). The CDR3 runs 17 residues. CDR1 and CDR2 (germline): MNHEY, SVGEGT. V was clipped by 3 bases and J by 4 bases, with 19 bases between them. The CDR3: CASSYVLGASPYNEQFF. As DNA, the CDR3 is TGTGCCAGCAGTTATGTCCTGGGGGCGAGCCCATACAATGAGCAGTTCTTC.

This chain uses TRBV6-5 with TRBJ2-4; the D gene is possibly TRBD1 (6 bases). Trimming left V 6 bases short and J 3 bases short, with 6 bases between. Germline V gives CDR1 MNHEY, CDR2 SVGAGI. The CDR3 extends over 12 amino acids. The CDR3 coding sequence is TGTGCCAGCAGGGACAGCAAAAACATTCAGTACTTC. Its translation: CASRDSKNIQYF.

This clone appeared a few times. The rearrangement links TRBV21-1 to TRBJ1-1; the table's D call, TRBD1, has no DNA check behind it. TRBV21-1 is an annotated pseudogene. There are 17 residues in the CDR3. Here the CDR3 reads CASSKALKRGWNTEAFF. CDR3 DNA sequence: TGTGCCAGCAGCAAAGCGCTAAAAAGGGGCTGGAACACTGAAGCTTTCTTT.

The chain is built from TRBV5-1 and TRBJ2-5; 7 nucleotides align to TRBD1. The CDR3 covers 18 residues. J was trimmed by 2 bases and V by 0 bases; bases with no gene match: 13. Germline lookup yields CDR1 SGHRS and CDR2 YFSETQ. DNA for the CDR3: TGCGCCAGCAGCTTGGCCAGGTGGGACAGAGACCCACAAGAGACCCAGTACTTC. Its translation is CASSLARWDRDPQETQYF.

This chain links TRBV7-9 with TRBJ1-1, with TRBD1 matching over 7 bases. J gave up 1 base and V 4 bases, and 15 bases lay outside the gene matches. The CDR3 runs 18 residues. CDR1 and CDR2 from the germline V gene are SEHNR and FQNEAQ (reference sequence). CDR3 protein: CASSYRKGDRRKNTEAFF. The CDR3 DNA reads TGTGCCAGCAGCTACAGAAAAGGGGACAGACGAAAGAACACTGAAGCTTTCTTT.

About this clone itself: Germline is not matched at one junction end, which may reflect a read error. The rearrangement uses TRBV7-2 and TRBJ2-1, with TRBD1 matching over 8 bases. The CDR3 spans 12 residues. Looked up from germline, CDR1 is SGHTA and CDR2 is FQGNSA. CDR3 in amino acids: CASSFLQGARVF. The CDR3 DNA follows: TGTGCCAGCAGTTTCCTCCAGGGGGCACGGGTCTTC.

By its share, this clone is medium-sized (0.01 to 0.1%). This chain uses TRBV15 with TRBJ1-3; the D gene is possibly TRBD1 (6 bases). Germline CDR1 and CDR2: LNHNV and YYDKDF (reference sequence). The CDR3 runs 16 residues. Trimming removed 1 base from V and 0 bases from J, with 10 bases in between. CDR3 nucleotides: TGTGCCACCAGCAGAGTTGCGGACAGCTCTGGAAACACCATATATTTT. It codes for CATSRVADSSGNTIYF.

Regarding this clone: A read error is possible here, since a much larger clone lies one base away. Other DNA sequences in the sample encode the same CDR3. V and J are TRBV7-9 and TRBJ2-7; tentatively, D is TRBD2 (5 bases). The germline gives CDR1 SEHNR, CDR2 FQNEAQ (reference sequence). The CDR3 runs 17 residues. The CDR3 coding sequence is TGTGCCAGTAGCTTAGCGTCTATTGGGTGGAGCTCCTACGAGCAGTACTTC. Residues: CASSLASIGWSSYEQYF.

CDR3 sequence (DNA): TGTGCCAGCAGCCAAGATCTGGGGGGGACCCAGTACTTC. This codes for CASSQDLGGTQYF. J is TRBJ2-5 and V is TRBV14; weak D call: TRBD2 (6 bases). Germline V gene data show CDR1 as SGHDN and CDR2 as FVKESK. V gave up 0 bases and J gave up 7 bases, with 9 bases separating them. The CDR3 length is 13 residues.

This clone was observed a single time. The CDR3 DNA is TGTGCCAGCAGCCGTCAGACAGGGGGCAATTCACCCCTCCACTTT. Translation: CASSRQTGGNSPLHF. The chain recombines TRBV27 with TRBJ1-6; 10 bases map to TRBD1. Germline values: CDR1 MNHEY, CDR2 SMNVEV (reference sequence). CDR3 length equals 15 residues. V was pared by 6 bases and J by 7 bases, with 6 bases of the junction left unmatched.

The CDR3 loop reads CATSPARGYNEQFF. The DNA for the CDR3 is TGTGCCACCAGTCCGGCTAGAGGCTACAATGAGCAGTTCTTC. The rearrangement links TRBV15 to TRBJ2-1; D not resolved. The CDR3 covers 14 residues. V dropped 6 bases and J dropped 3 bases, with 12 bases sitting between them. The germline V gene has CDR1 LNHNV and CDR2 YYDKDF (reference sequence).

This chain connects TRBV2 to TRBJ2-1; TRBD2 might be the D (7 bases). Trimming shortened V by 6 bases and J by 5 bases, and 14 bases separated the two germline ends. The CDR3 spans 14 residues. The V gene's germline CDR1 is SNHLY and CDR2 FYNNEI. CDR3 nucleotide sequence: TGTGCCAGCAGCCGGGGGGCCCGTAACAATGAGCAGTTCTTC. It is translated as CASSRGARNNEQFF.